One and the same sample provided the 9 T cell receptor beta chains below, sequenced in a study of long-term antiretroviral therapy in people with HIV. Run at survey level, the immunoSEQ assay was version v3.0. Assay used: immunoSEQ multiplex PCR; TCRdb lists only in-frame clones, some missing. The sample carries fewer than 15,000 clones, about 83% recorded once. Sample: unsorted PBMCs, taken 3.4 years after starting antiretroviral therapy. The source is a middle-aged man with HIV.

The CDR3 nucleotides are TGTGCCAGCAGCCCCCAAACGGCAACGACCTACGAGCAGTACTTC. Its translation is CASSPQTATTYEQYF. The chain links TRBV7-2 to TRBJ2-7; D remains unclear. Per germline, CDR1 SGHTA and CDR2 FQGNSA. CDR3 size: 15 residues. With 5 bases removed from V and 2 bases from J, the gap between germline ends came to 16 bases.

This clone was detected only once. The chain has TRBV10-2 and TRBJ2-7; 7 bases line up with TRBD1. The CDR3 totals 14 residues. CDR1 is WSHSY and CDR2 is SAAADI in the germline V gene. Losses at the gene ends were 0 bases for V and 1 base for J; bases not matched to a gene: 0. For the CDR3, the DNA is TGCGCCAGCAGTGAGTCGGGACAGTCCTACGAGCAGTACTTC. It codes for CASSESGQSYEQYF.

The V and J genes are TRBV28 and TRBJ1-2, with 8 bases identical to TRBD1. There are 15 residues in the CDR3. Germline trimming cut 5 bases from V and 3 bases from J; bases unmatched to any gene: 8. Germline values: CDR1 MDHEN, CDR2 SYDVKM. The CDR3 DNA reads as TGTGCCAGCAGTGTTCGACAGGGGCCGGACTATGGCTACACCTTC. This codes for CASSVRQGPDYGYTF.

The CDR3 nucleotides are TGTGCCAGCAGCATGGACAGTTTAGGCTACACCTTC. Residues: CASSMDSLGYTF. The chain uses TRBV5-5 and TRBJ1-2, with D possibly being TRBD1 (6 bases). The germline V and J ends were trimmed by 4 bases and 8 bases, with 12 bases remaining between them. The V gene's germline CDR1 is SGHKS and CDR2 YYEKEE (reference sequence). The CDR3 has 12 residues.

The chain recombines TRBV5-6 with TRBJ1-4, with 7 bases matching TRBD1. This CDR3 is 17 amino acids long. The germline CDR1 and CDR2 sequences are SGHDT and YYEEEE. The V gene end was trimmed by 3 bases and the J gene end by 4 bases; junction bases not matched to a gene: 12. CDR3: CASSSTPPGQSNEKLFF. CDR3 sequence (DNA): TGTGCCAGCAGCTCCACTCCTCCGGGACAGAGTAATGAAAAACTGTTTTTT.

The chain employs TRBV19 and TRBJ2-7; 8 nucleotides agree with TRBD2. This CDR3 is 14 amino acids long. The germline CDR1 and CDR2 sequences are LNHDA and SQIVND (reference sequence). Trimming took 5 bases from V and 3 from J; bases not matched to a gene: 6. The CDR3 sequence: CASSPPGTSYEQYF. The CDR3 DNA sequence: TGTGCCAGTAGTCCTCCCGGGACTAGCTACGAGCAGTACTTC.

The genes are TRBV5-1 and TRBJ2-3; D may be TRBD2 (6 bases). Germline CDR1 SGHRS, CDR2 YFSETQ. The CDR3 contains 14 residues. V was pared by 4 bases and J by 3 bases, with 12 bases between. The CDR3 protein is CASSRVSGTDTQYF. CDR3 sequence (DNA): TGCGCCAGCAGCCGCGTCAGCGGGACAGATACGCAGTATTTT. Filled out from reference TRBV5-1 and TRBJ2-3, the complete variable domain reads KAGVTQTPRYLIKTRGQQVTLSCSPISGHRSVSWYQQTPGQGLQFLFEYFSETQRNKGNFPGRFSGRQFSNSRSEMNVSTLELGDSALYLCASSRVSGTDTQYFGPGTRLTVL.

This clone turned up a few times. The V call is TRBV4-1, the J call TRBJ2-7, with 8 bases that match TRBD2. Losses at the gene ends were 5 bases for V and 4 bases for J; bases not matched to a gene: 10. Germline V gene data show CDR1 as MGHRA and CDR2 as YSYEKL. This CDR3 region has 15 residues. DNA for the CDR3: TGCGCCAGCAGCAGGACACCGGGAGGGCGGTACGAGCAGTACTTC. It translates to CASSRTPGGRYEQYF.

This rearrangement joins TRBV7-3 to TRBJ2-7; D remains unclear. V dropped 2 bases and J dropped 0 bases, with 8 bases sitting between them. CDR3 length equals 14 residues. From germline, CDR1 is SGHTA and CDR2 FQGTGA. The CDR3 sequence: CASSLEQSSYEQYF. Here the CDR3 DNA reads TGTGCCAGCAGCTTAGAACAGAGCTCCTACGAGCAGTACTTC.